These T cell receptor beta chains were read from a single sample in a study of identical twins. TCRdb processed the 5' RACE reads anew with MiXCR; each CDR3 protein has one entry. This table has over 600,000 distinct CDR3 sequences, 21% appearing once. These data also featured in a second study, about T cells expressing NK-cell markers.

The specimen was PBMCs. These TCRs come from a woman younger than 35 in good health. CDR3s include the opening cysteine and the closing phenylalanine or tryptophan. D genes are given only for firm matches. Size is omitted from some rows. Given values are once, few, many or a class for expanded clones.

>-|TRBV7-8|TRBJ2-7|-
CATRQEGIYEQYF
TGTGCCACTCGCCAGGAGGGAATCTACGAGCAGTACTTC
>few|TRBV29-1|TRBJ2-5|-
CSVEGTAAGRVGETQYF
TGCAGCGTTGAAGGGACGGCGGCGGGTAGGGTAGGGGAGACCCAGTACTTC
>few|TRBV5-1|TRBJ2-1|-
CASSLDGRGGREQFF
TGCGCCAGCAGCTTGGATGGCAGGGGGGGTCGTGAGCAGTTCTTC
>few|TRBV4-3|TRBJ2-7|-
CASSQDVQYMTYEQYF
TGCGCCAGCAGCCAAGATGTGCAATATATGACCTACGAGCAGTACTTC
>many|TRBV29-1|TRBJ1-1|-
CSVVDTEAFF
TGCAGCGTTGTGGACACTGAAGCTTTCTTT
>few|TRBV6-2/TRBV6-3|TRBJ2-7|TRBD2
CASSTRLAGSYEQYF
TGTGCCAGCAGTACCCGACTAGCGGGCTCCTACGAGCAGTACTTC
>-|TRBV4-1|TRBJ1-4|-
CASSQEEGYRGKLFF
TGCGCCAGCAGCCAAGAAGAAGGGTATCGAGGAAAACTGTTTTTT
>-|TRBV20-1|TRBJ2-5|-
CSARASSWGVVETQYF
TGCAGTGCTAGAGCTAGTTCGTGGGGGGTAGTAGAGACCCAGTACTTC
>-|TRBV10-3|TRBJ2-1|-
CAIRYREYNEQFF
TGTGCCATCAGATACAGGGAATACAATGAGCAGTTCTTC
>-|TRBV3-1|TRBJ2-2|TRBD1
CASSQVGGRGLAGELFF
TGTGCCAGCAGCCAAGTGGGAGGCAGGGGGCTTGCCGGGGAGCTGTTTTTT